This TCR beta chain was recorded in a study of T cells in Graves' hyperthyroidism and ophthalmopathy. Graves' hyperthyroidism without ophthalmopathy progression within 18 months was termed stable. Not enrolled were patients with uncontrolled infection, other autoimmune disease, pregnancy or lactation. TCR beta CDR3 region amplification was performed from RNA transcripts. TCR CDR3 underwent first-round RT-PCR with the HTBI primer set. TCRdb reanalysed the multiplex PCR reads using MiXCR and keeps one entry per CDR3 protein. The sample has 250,000 to 300,000 distinct CDR3 sequences, about 13% seen once. Trimming cost V 2 bases and J 0 bases; bases outside gene matches: 3. Germline loops: CDR1 MDHEN, CDR2 SYDVKM. The CDR3 runs 16 residues.

Sequenced: blood. The gene calls are TRBV28 and TRBJ2-1; TRBD2 matches 8 bases. This receptor was taken from a woman between 35 and 50 years old with Graves' hyperthyroidism. The CDR3 region is CASSLDGGVSYNEQFF. CDR3 nucleotides: TGTGCCAGCAGTTTAGACGGGGGGGTCTCCTACAATGAGCAGTTCTTC.